The present T cell receptor (beta chain) was sequenced within a study of blood T cells in healthy people across ages. A J-beta primer mix and a sample-barcoded 5' primer were used in a second PCR of roughly 7 to 12 cycles. Each CDR3 protein gets one entry after TCRdb re-called the 5' RACE reads with MiXCR. The sample yields about 1.8 million distinct CDR3 sequences, about 49% seen once. Total RNA, at least 6 micrograms per sample, came from PBMCs. This CDR3 region has 18 residues. Germline V gene lookup returns CDR1 SGHAT and CDR2 FQNNGV. V shed 3 bases and J shed 5 bases, with 25 bases lying between them.

Sequencing input: blood. The source is a middle-aged woman in good health. V is TRBV11-2 and J is TRBJ2-5; tentative D call: TRBD2 (6 bases). The CDR3 DNA is TGTGCCAGCAGCTTGGGTACTACGGGACTCGCCTTGAGGGAGACCCAGTACTTC. It is translated as CASSLGTTGLALRETQYF. The full variable domain, with the rest looked up from reference TRBV11-2 and TRBJ2-5, is EAGVAQSPRYKIIEKRQSVAFWCNPISGHATLYWYQQILGQGPKLLIQFQNNGVVDDSQLPKDRFSAERLKGVDSTLKIQPAKLEDSAVYLCASSLGTTGLALRETQYFGPGTRLLVL.